A selection of T cell receptor beta chains follows, all from one sample in a study of radiation and T cells in renal cell carcinoma. The protocol was immunoSEQ multiplex PCR, while the TCRdb copy is restricted to in-frame clones and leaves out a portion. The data show 65,000 or so clones, about 80% seen once. The specimen comprised blood, sampled from a patient whose treatment included radiotherapy and nephrectomy. The receptors were sampled from a man aged 55 to 69 with renal cell carcinoma. CDR3s include the opening cysteine and the closing phenylalanine or tryptophan. Each record gives: clone size, V gene, J gene, CDR3 protein. For some rows the clone size is stated as once, few or many, or as a class when expanded; others skip it.

>once|TRBV7-9|TRBJ1-4
CASRGQENEKLFF
>once|TRBV6-1|TRBJ2-3
CASSESGTSGRSTDTQYF
>NA|TRBV29-1|TRBJ1-2
CSVRSTPDGYGYTF
>NA|TRBV19|TRBJ1-4
CASSIRGGGSAKLFF
>NA|TRBV6-1|TRBJ1-3
CASRLQGTGNTIYF
>many|TRBV7-8|TRBJ2-3
CASRRIEGQYTDTQYF
>few|TRBV4-2|TRBJ1-5
CASSQVGGWDQPQHF
>NA|TRBV6-1|TRBJ1-1
CASSDRAKGTEAFF
>few|TRBV6-1|TRBJ2-1
CASSRTGEQFF
>NA|TRBV27|TRBJ2-2
CASRPLSSQGNTGELFF
>NA|TRBV6-5|TRBJ2-1
CASSRQGVREQFF
>NA|TRBV19|TRBJ1-4
CASSIPGGQINEKLFF
>NA|TRBV5-1|TRBJ1-4
CASSLAGGTNEKLFF
>NA|TRBV11-2|TRBJ2-6
CASSFSLGANVLTF
>NA|TRBV1|TRBJ2-2
CTSSQITTCSGTSGREDTGELFF
>NA|TRBV10-2|TRBJ2-5
CASSESGPKETQYF
>NA|TRBV6-5|TRBJ2-3
CASSPSSDTQYF
>NA|TRBV7-6|TRBJ1-5
CASSLSDGQPQHF
>NA|TRBV29-1|TRBJ1-1
CSVVVSSEAFF
>NA|TRBV7-6|TRBJ2-3
CASSWAGTDTQYF
>NA|TRBV5-8|TRBJ2-5
CASSLEVQETQYF
>once|TRBV5-1|TRBJ2-3
CASSVELAGDTDTQYF
>once|TRBV18|TRBJ2-5
CASSPGITSGETQYF
>NA|TRBV7-9|TRBJ1-1
CASRLQVPRVMNTEAFF